Listed here are 3 T cell receptor beta chains from one sample, sequenced in a study of cytomegalovirus exposure and HLA in healthy donors. The primer mix had 60 Vbeta and 13 Jbeta primers. Profiling relied on immunoSEQ multiplex PCR, and the TCRdb table lists in-frame clones only, not all of them. The sample has some 130,000 clones; around four fifths are singletons. The source material was PBMCs. These receptors were taken from a man under 40 in good health.

This CDR3 reads CASSYSRGLAGDEQFF. In DNA form, the CDR3 reads TGTGCCAGCAGTTACTCGAGGGGGCTAGCGGGCGATGAGCAGTTCTTC. The chain combines TRBV6-6 with TRBJ2-1, with D perhaps TRBD2 (8 bases). CDR1 MNHNY and CDR2 SVGAGI come from the germline V gene (reference sequence). With 0 bases removed from V and 8 bases from J, the gap between germline ends came to 17 bases. The CDR3 sequence is 16 residues long.

The chain has TRBV19 and TRBJ2-3, with 9 bases identical to TRBD1. The junction had 8 bases not matched to a gene; V was cut back by 5 bases and J by 5 bases. Germline-derived CDR1 and CDR2 are LNHDA and SQIVND (reference sequence). The CDR3 runs 15 residues. The chain's CDR3 is CASSQDRGGGDTQYF. The CDR3 DNA follows: TGTGCCAGTAGTCAGGACAGGGGCGGGGGAGATACGCAGTATTTT. Using reference TRBV19 and TRBJ2-3 for the parts outside the CDR3, the full variable domain is DGGITQSPKYLFRKEGQNVTLSCEQNLNHDAMYWYRQDPGQGLRLIYYSQIVNDFQKGDIAEGYSVSREKKESFPLTVTSAQKNPTAFYLCASSQDRGGGDTQYFGPGTRLTVL.

The chain uses TRBV1 and TRBJ2-3; whether TRBD2, the table's D call, matches the DNA was not checked. TRBV1 counts as a pseudogene. The CDR3 loop spans 17 amino acids. CDR3 sequence (DNA): TGCACCAGCAGCAAAGACCCTGCGGGAGGGCCGAGAGATACGCAGTATTTT. Amino acids: CTSSKDPAGGPRDTQYF.